This is a list of T cell receptor beta chains from one sample in a study of T cell responses to AZD1222 COVID-19 vaccine. The protocol was immunoSEQ multiplex PCR, while the TCRdb copy is restricted to in-frame clones and leaves out a portion. The sample carries about 170,000 clones, 85% to 95% recorded once. This material consisted of peripheral blood, taken on day 0 of AZD1222 vaccination. These receptors were collected from an adult in good health. Both conserved end residues are part of each CDR3. Fields, in order: clone size, D gene, J gene, V gene, CDR3 protein, CDR3 DNA. D genes are given only for firm matches. Clone size appears in some rows only: once, few, many, or a class for an expanded clone.

size: .; D: .; J: TRBJ2-1; V: TRBV5-1; CDR3: CASSLGGLQGQFF; DNA: TGCGCCAGCAGCCTGGGGGGACTTCAGGGGCAGTTCTTC
size: .; D: TRBD1; J: TRBJ1-1; V: TRBV10-3; CDR3: CAISEPPGQGVGEAFF; DNA: TGTGCCATCAGTGAGCCGCCGGGACAGGGGGTTGGTGAAGCTTTCTTT
size: .; D: TRBD2; J: TRBJ2-1; V: TRBV18; CDR3: CASSPRAAGGQGNEQFF; DNA: TGTGCCAGCTCACCAAGAGCAGCGGGGGGGCAAGGGAATGAGCAGTTCTTC
size: .; D: TRBD1; J: TRBJ1-2; V: TRBV19; CDR3: CASRGGQGLPFYGYTF; DNA: TGTGCCAGCCGAGGGGGACAGGGGCTTCCTTTCTATGGCTACACCTTC
size: .; D: TRBD2; J: TRBJ2-7; V: TRBV7-2; CDR3: CASSPRLAGGLEQYF; DNA: TGTGCCAGCAGCCCGCGGCTAGCGGGAGGTCTTGAGCAGTACTTC
size: .; D: .; J: TRBJ1-2; V: TRBV12-3/TRBV12-4; CDR3: CASSLRQPGGYTF; DNA: TGTGCCAGCAGTTTAAGACAGCCAGGTGGCTACACCTTC
size: .; D: .; J: TRBJ1-3; V: TRBV10-3; CDR3: CAIRVGNTIYF; DNA: TGTGCCATCAGAGTTGGAAACACCATATATTTT
size: .; D: .; J: TRBJ2-5; V: TRBV7-9; CDR3: CASSLPPAGQQETQYF; DNA: TGTGCCAGCAGCTTACCCCCCGCGGGGCAGCAAGAGACCCAGTACTTC
size: once; D: .; J: TRBJ2-1; V: TRBV10-2; CDR3: CASLSGDHNEQFF; DNA: TGCGCCAGCCTAAGCGGAGACCACAATGAGCAGTTCTTC
size: .; D: .; J: TRBJ1-2; V: TRBV7-8; CDR3: CASSRENYGYTF; DNA: TGTGCCAGCAGCAGGGAGAACTATGGCTACACCTTC
size: .; D: .; J: TRBJ2-1; V: TRBV19; CDR3: CASSRALPVSYNEQFF; DNA: TGTGCCAGTAGTCGGGCCCTTCCGGTCTCCTACAATGAGCAGTTCTTC
size: .; D: .; J: TRBJ1-1; V: TRBV15; CDR3: CATSHNTEAFF; DNA: TGTGCCACCAGCCATAACACTGAAGCTTTCTTT
size: once; D: TRBD2; J: TRBJ2-7; V: TRBV10-3; CDR3: CAISESGLAGARYEQYF; DNA: TGTGCCATCAGTGAGTCCGGACTAGCGGGAGCAAGGTACGAGCAGTACTTC
size: once; D: TRBD2; J: TRBJ2-2; V: TRBV4-2; CDR3: CASNGYAGVLAGELFF; DNA: TGTGCCAGCAACGGATACGCGGGAGTTCTCGCCGGGGAGCTGTTTTTT
size: .; D: .; J: TRBJ1-3; V: TRBV6-5; CDR3: CATLGGISGNTIYF; DNA: TGTGCCACCCTAGGGGGGATCTCTGGAAACACCATATATTTT
size: .; D: TRBD1; J: TRBJ1-2; V: TRBV6-6; CDR3: CASSSGTGDLYGYTF; DNA: TGTGCCAGCAGTTCCGGGACAGGGGACCTCTATGGCTACACCTTC
size: .; D: TRBD1; J: TRBJ2-7; V: TRBV27; CDR3: CASSLYAGQGHYEQYF; DNA: TGTGCCAGCAGTTTATATGCGGGACAGGGCCACTACGAGCAGTACTTC
size: .; D: TRBD1; J: TRBJ2-1; V: TRBV5-1; CDR3: CASSQGTGPSSYNEQFF; DNA: TGCGCCAGCAGCCAAGGGACAGGACCGAGCTCCTACAATGAGCAGTTCTTC
size: .; D: .; J: TRBJ1-5; V: TRBV20-1; CDR3: CSAKGNTQHF; DNA: TGCAGTGCTAAGGGAAACACCCAGCATTTT
size: .; D: .; J: TRBJ2-1; V: TRBV7-9; CDR3: CASSLEGQMPYNEQFF; DNA: TGTGCCAGCAGCTTAGAGGGGCAGATGCCCTACAATGAGCAGTTCTTC
size: .; D: .; J: TRBJ2-7; V: TRBV19; CDR3: CASSPGLPYEQYF; DNA: TGTGCCAGTAGTCCAGGACTTCCATACGAGCAGTACTTC
size: .; D: .; J: TRBJ1-2; V: TRBV2; CDR3: CASSVRAKDGYTF; DNA: TGTGCCAGCAGTGTTAGGGCTAAAGATGGCTACACCTTC
size: .; D: TRBD2; J: TRBJ2-1; V: TRBV6-4; CDR3: CASSVEGGPVNEQFF; DNA: TGTGCCAGCAGTGTTGAGGGAGGGCCTGTGAATGAGCAGTTCTTC
size: .; D: .; J: TRBJ1-1; V: TRBV7-2; CDR3: CASSTGPNTEAFF; DNA: TGTGCCAGCAGCACCGGACCGAACACTGAAGCTTTCTTT
size: .; D: TRBD1; J: TRBJ1-1; V: TRBV10-1; CDR3: CASSPGTGGEAFF; DNA: TGCGCCAGCAGTCCCGGGACAGGGGGTGAAGCTTTCTTT
size: .; D: .; J: TRBJ1-6; V: TRBV3-1/TRBV3-2; CDR3: CASSQDAGAEVPLHF; DNA: TGTGCCAGCAGCCAAGATGCCGGGGCAGAGGTACCCCTCCACTTT
size: .; D: .; J: TRBJ1-6; V: TRBV12-5; CDR3: CASPRLNNFSPLHF; DNA: TGTGCTAGTCCGAGGTTGAACAATTTTTCACCCCTCCACTTT
size: .; D: .; J: TRBJ1-1; V: TRBV11-3; CDR3: CASSLNGVNTEAFF; DNA: TGTGCCAGCAGCTTAAACGGTGTTAACACTGAAGCTTTCTTT
size: .; D: TRBD2; J: TRBJ2-1; V: TRBV18; CDR3: CASSPTLAGGPYNEQFF; DNA: TGTGCCAGCTCACCAACCCTAGCGGGGGGCCCCTACAATGAGCAGTTCTTC
size: .; D: TRBD1; J: TRBJ1-2; V: TRBV6-5; CDR3: CASVWDRYGYTF; DNA: TGTGCCAGCGTATGGGACAGATATGGCTACACCTTC
size: .; D: TRBD1; J: TRBJ2-7; V: TRBV4-1; CDR3: CASSQEVGQGAGEQYF; DNA: TGCGCCAGCAGCCAAGAGGTGGGACAGGGGGCAGGCGAGCAGTACTTC
size: once; D: .; J: TRBJ2-1; V: TRBV14; CDR3: CASSLLEYNEQFF; DNA: TGTGCCAGCAGCCTCCTCGAATACAATGAGCAGTTCTTC
size: .; D: .; J: TRBJ1-2; V: TRBV7-9; CDR3: CASSTVGGEPNGYTF; DNA: TGTGCCAGCAGTACAGTCGGCGGCGAACCTAATGGCTACACCTTC
size: .; D: .; J: TRBJ2-3; V: TRBV10-1; CDR3: CASSDRTFTDTQYF; DNA: TGCGCCAGCAGTGACCGGACTTTCACAGATACGCAGTATTTT
size: .; D: TRBD1; J: TRBJ1-2; V: TRBV19; CDR3: CASSPMTGGGYGYTF; DNA: TGTGCCAGTAGCCCGATGACAGGGGGCGGGTATGGCTACACCTTC
size: .; D: .; J: TRBJ1-1; V: TRBV6-5; CDR3: CASSLPSGGAFF; DNA: TGTGCCAGCAGTTTACCCTCCGGGGGAGCTTTCTTT
size: once; D: .; J: TRBJ1-2; V: TRBV11-2; CDR3: CATAGGANYGYTF; DNA: TGTGCCACCGCCGGGGGAGCTAACTATGGCTACACCTTC